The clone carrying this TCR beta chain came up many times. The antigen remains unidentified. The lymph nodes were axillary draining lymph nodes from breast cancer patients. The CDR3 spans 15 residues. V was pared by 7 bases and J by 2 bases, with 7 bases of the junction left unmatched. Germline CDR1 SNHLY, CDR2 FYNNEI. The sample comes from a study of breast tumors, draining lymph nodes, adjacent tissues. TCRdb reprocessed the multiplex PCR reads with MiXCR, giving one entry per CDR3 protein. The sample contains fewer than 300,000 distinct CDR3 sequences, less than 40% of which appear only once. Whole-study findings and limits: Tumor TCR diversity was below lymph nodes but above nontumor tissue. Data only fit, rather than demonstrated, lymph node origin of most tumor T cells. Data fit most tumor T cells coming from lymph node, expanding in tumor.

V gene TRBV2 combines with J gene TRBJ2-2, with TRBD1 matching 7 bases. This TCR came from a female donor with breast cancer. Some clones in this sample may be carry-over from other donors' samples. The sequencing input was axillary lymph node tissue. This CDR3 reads CASTLGTANTGELFF. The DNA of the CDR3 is TGTGCCAGCACCCTCGGGACAGCTAACACCGGGGAGCTGTTTTTT. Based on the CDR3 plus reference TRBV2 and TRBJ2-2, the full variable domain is EPEVTQTPSHQVTQMGQEVILRCVPISNHLYFYWYRQILGQKVEFLVSFYNNEISEKSEIFDDQFSVERPDGSNFTLKIRSTKLEDSAMYFCASTLGTANTGELFFGEGSRLTVL.